One sample yielded the 29 T cell receptor beta chains listed below, sequenced in a study of low-dose radiotherapy and immunotherapy resistance in tumors. TRAV- and TRBV-specific primers were used for first-strand cDNA, which covered alpha and beta chains. TCR amplification used around 20 PCR cycles, a constant-region primer and a V-primer adapter. TCRdb redid the calling of the reads with MiXCR, one entry per CDR3 protein. The repertoire holds roughly 76,000 distinct CDR3 sequences, with about 19% as singletons. Time point meaning: before trial treatment. The sample in question was PBMCs, obtained before treatment. The receptor set was obtained from a male donor with prostate cancer.

As regards this clonotype: Sequence at one end of the junction differs from germline and may be a read error. The rearrangement links TRBV19 to TRBJ2-2, with 9 bases that match TRBD1. The CDR3 extends over 16 amino acids. Per the germline V gene, CDR1 is LNHDA and CDR2 is SQIVND (reference sequence). The CDR3 nucleotides are TGTGCCAGTACCCCACTAGCACAGGGGGCCACCGGGGAGCCGTTTTTT. Amino acids: CASTPLAQGATGEPFF. The full variable domain, in which reference TRBV19 and TRBJ2-2 provide the parts outside the CDR3, is DGGITQSPKYLFRKEGQNVTLSCEQNLNHDAMYWYRQDPGQGLRLIYYSQIVNDFQKGDIAEGYSVSREKKESFPLTVTSAQKNPTAFYLCASTPLAQGATGEPFFGEGSRLTVL.

This clonotype has a handful of counts. The rearrangement joins TRBV19 to TRBJ1-1; D ambiguous. With 5 bases removed from V and 0 bases from J, the gap between germline ends came to 13 bases. Germline V gene data show CDR1 as LNHDA and CDR2 as SQIVND (reference sequence). This CDR3 is 15 amino acids long. The CDR3 DNA follows: TGTGCCAGTAGTTCCCGCGGCCCGATGAACACTGAAGCTTTCTTT. This encodes CASSSRGPMNTEAFF. Supplemented by reference TRBV19 and TRBJ1-1, the full variable domain reads DGGITQSPKYLFRKEGQNVTLSCEQNLNHDAMYWYRQDPGQGLRLIYYSQIVNDFQKGDIAEGYSVSREKKESFPLTVTSAQKNPTAFYLCASSSRGPMNTEAFFGQGTRLTVV.

Written as DNA, the CDR3 is TGTGCCAGCAGCGGCCGGGGGGCCCTTAATGAAAAACTGTTTTTT. It yields the protein CASSGRGALNEKLFF. V is TRBV27 and J is TRBJ1-4, with D possibly being TRBD1 (6 bases). CDR3 size: 15 residues. In germline, CDR1 is MNHEY, CDR2 SMNVEV (reference sequence). V was clipped by 6 bases and J by 4 bases, with 15 bases between them.

At least ten counts were recorded for this clonotype. This chain joins TRBV10-3 and TRBJ2-3, with D hard to call. Germline values: CDR1 ENHRY, CDR2 SYGVKD. The CDR3 length is 13 residues. V lost 7 bases to trimming and J lost 0 bases, with 8 bases between them. CDR3 coding DNA: TGTGCCATCACACGGTTTAGCACAGATACGCAGTATTTT. Translating it yields CAITRFSTDTQYF.

This chain links TRBV6-4 with TRBJ2-1, with D possibly matching TRBD1 (5 bases). This CDR3 comprises 13 residues. The germline V gene encodes CDR1 MRHNA and CDR2 SNTAGT. Between the trimmed V and J ends, which lost 0 bases and 5 bases, there was a span of 5 bases. CDR3 residues: CASSDSDNNEQFF. The CDR3 DNA is TGTGCCAGCAGTGACTCGGACAACAATGAGCAGTTCTTC.

Ten or more counts support this clonotype. The gene calls are TRBV7-9 and TRBJ1-2; no clear D. The CDR3 totals 15 residues. The V end lost 4 bases, the J end lost 1 base, and 13 bases lay between the germline ends. CDR1 and CDR2 (germline): SEHNR, FQNEAQ (reference sequence). CDR3 in DNA: TGTGCCAGCAGCTGGCCCTTAACAGTTAACTATGGCTACACCTTC. This codes for CASSWPLTVNYGYTF. The complete variable domain, with remaining parts taken from reference TRBV7-9 and TRBJ1-2, reads DTGVSQNPRHKITKRGQNVTFRCDPISEHNRLYWYRQTLGQGPEFLTYFQNEAQLEKSRLLSDRFSAERPKGSFSTLEIQRTEQGDSAMYLCASSWPLTVNYGYTFGSGTRLTVV.

This clonotype occurred many times. Here the CDR3 reads CASGSNEKLFF. CDR3 nucleotide sequence: TGTGCGTCCGGATCTAATGAAAAACTGTTTTTT. This chain connects TRBV7-2 to TRBJ1-4, with D unresolved. The CDR3 spans 11 residues. CDR1 is SGHTA, CDR2 FQGNSA, per germline.

In this sample, this clonotype turned up many times. This sequence joins TRBV21-1 and TRBJ2-7; the table calls TRBD1, which could not be checked here. TRBV21-1 is shown as a pseudogene. The CDR3 loop spans 16 amino acids. In nucleotides, the CDR3 is TGTGCCAGCAGCCCACGGCCAGTCGGGGGCCCCTACGAGCAGTACTTC. It codes for CASSPRPVGGPYEQYF.

The gene calls are TRBV5-6 and TRBJ2-1, with 8 bases that match TRBD2. This CDR3 has 17 residues. The germline gives CDR1 SGHDT, CDR2 YYEEEE. J was trimmed by 4 bases and V by 3 bases; bases with no gene match: 12. CDR3 sequence: CASSWGGGSGEYNEQFF. CDR3 DNA sequence: TGTGCCAGCAGCTGGGGGGGGGGTAGCGGGGAATACAATGAGCAGTTCTTC. The complete variable domain, with remaining parts taken from reference TRBV5-6 and TRBJ2-1, reads DAGVTQSPTHLIKTRGQQVTLRCSPKSGHDTVSWYQQALGQGPQFIFQYYEEEERQRGNFPDRFSGHQFPNYSSELNVNALLLGDSALYLCASSWGGGSGEYNEQFFGPGTRLTVL.

The chain has TRBV10-3 and TRBJ1-2, with 7 bases that match TRBD1. V lost 4 bases, J lost 5 bases, and 1 base stayed unmatched. The CDR3 is 12 residues long. Germline loops: CDR1 ENHRY, CDR2 SYGVKD. DNA of the CDR3: TGTGCCATCAGTGGACAGGGATATGGCTACACCTTC. Its translation: CAISGQGYGYTF.

This clonotype was found many times. The chain couples TRBV20-1 to TRBJ2-5; no firm D call. V was shortened by 0 bases and J by 2 bases, with 22 bases between the two germline ends. CDR1 and CDR2 (germline): DFQATT, SNEGSKA (reference sequence). This CDR3 comprises 18 residues. Here the CDR3 reads CSARDPGSMFVVQETQYF. In DNA, the CDR3 is TGCAGTGCTAGAGATCCCGGTAGTATGTTTGTGGTACAAGAGACCCAGTACTTC.

The chain joins TRBV6-2 or TRBV6-3 to TRBJ2-7, with 10 nucleotides matching TRBD2. V lost 0 bases to trimming and J lost 5 bases; unmatched junction nucleotides: 7. Germline CDR1 is MNHEY and CDR2 is SVGEGT. This CDR3 region has 16 residues. The CDR3 sequence: CASSYSFSGGNHEQYF. The CDR3 region has the DNA TGTGCCAGCAGTTACTCTTTTAGCGGGGGGAACCACGAGCAGTACTTC.

Remarks on this clonotype: Only one base separates this from a far larger clonotype, so it likely reflects a read error. This chain connects TRBV7-2 to TRBJ2-7; 10 nucleotides line up with TRBD2. J lost 7 bases, V lost 6 bases, and 6 bases had no gene match. The V gene's germline CDR1 is SGHTA and CDR2 FQGNSA. The CDR3 loop spans 13 amino acids. The CDR3 DNA follows: TGTGCCAGCAGGGAAGCGGGGGGGCGTGAGCAGTACTTC. Its translation is CASREAGGREQYF.

This clonotype was counted between two and nine times. The chain links TRBV30 to TRBJ2-1, with D maybe TRBD2 (6 bases). The V gene lost 3 bases and the J gene lost 5 bases, with 17 bases spanning the gap. The CDR3 is 15 amino acids. Germline values: CDR1 GTSNPN, CDR2 SVGIG (reference sequence). CDR3 loop: CAWSLGGPGHNEQFF. The DNA for the CDR3 is TGTGCCTGGAGCCTTGGAGGGCCGGGGCACAATGAGCAGTTCTTC.

This clonotype was counted at least ten times. The J gene is TRBJ2-3, the V gene TRBV5-8; TRBD2 matches 8 bases. The length of the CDR3 is 15 residues. Germline lookup yields CDR1 SGHTS and CDR2 YDEGEE. The ends lost 3 bases at V and 0 bases at J; junction bases unmatched: 3. CDR3 DNA: TGTGCCAGCAGCTCAGGACTAGCCAGCACAGATACGCAGTATTTT. Translated, it gives CASSSGLASTDTQYF.

This clonotype occurred many times. The V and J genes are TRBV7-8 and TRBJ1-2; 10 bases are shared with TRBD1. CDR1 and CDR2 (germline): SGHVS, FQNEAQ. This CDR3 region has 14 residues. V gave up 5 bases and J gave up 7 bases; unmatched junction bases: 7. The CDR3 DNA follows: TGTGCCAGCAGCACAGACAGGGGGCTACGTGGCTACACCTTC. Its protein product is CASSTDRGLRGYTF. Full variable domain (rest looked up from reference TRBV7-8 and TRBJ1-2): GAGVSQSPRYKVAKRGQDVALRCDPISGHVSLFWYQQALGQGPEFLTYFQNEAQLDKSGLPSDRFFAERPEGSVSTLKIQRTQQEDSAVYLCASSTDRGLRGYTFGSGTRLTVV.

This clonotype was detected ten times or more. V is TRBV7-6 and J is TRBJ2-1, with 16 bases identical to TRBD2. The CDR3 is made up of 16 amino acids. The V and J ends lost 1 base and 9 bases, in that order; junction bases with no gene match: 3. Germline V lookup: CDR1 SGHVS, CDR2 FNYEAQ. CDR3 loop: CASSLEGLAGGGEQFF. In nucleotides, the CDR3 is TGTGCCAGCAGCTTAGAGGGACTAGCGGGAGGGGGTGAGCAGTTCTTC.

There are many counts of this clonotype. The rearrangement links TRBV20-1 to TRBJ2-1, with 13 bases aligning to TRBD2. V lost 0 bases, J lost 2 bases, and 16 bases stayed unmatched. The germline V gene encodes CDR1 DFQATT and CDR2 SNEGSKA (reference sequence). This CDR3 spans 21 amino acids. CDR3 loop: CSARDLSQKTSGRNPYNEQFF. CDR3 bases: TGCAGTGCTAGAGATCTAAGTCAGAAGACTAGCGGGAGGAACCCCTACAATGAGCAGTTCTTC.

This clonotype was detected many times. V usage is TRBV5-1 and J usage is TRBJ2-1; 9 positions agree with TRBD2. With V trimmed by 3 bases and J by 3 bases, 7 bases remained unmatched. The CDR3 contains 16 residues. From germline, CDR1 is SGHRS and CDR2 YFSETQ. The CDR3 sequence is CASSSTSGLVYNEQFF. DNA for the CDR3: TGCGCCAGCAGCTCAACTAGCGGGTTAGTCTACAATGAGCAGTTCTTC.

In this sample, this clonotype turned up many times. V usage is TRBV29-1 and J usage is TRBJ2-1, with 12 bases lining up with TRBD2. The V gene end was trimmed by 7 bases and the J gene end by 6 bases; junction bases not matched to a gene: 19. There are 18 residues in the CDR3. Looked up from germline, CDR1 is SQVTM and CDR2 is ANQGSEA. The CDR3 protein is CSGKKRVSGLAGINEQFF. The DNA of the CDR3 is TGCAGCGGAAAGAAGCGGGTCTCGGGACTAGCGGGCATCAATGAGCAGTTCTTC.

This clonotype appeared a single time. CDR3 loop: CASSLEVMSTDTQYF. Here the CDR3 DNA reads TGTGCCAGCAGCTTAGAGGTGATGAGCACAGATACGCAGTATTTT. V usage is TRBV5-4 and J usage is TRBJ2-3; D unclear. Germline CDR1 SGHNT, CDR2 YYREEE (reference sequence). The CDR3 loop spans 15 amino acids. V was clipped by 2 bases and J by 0 bases, with 10 bases between them.

Comment on this clonotype: One base away lies a much larger clone, so this may be a sequencing read error. The rearrangement joins TRBV7-9 to TRBJ2-3; D is perhaps TRBD2 (6 bases). This CDR3 has 15 amino acids. Germline V CDR1 and CDR2: SEHNR, FQNEAQ (reference sequence). DNA for the CDR3: TGTGGCAGCAGCTTCGTAACGGGAGCAACAGATACGCAGTATTTT. Encoded protein: CGSSFVTGATDTQYF.

This clonotype was seen just once. The V gene is TRBV5-5, the J gene TRBJ1-1; 9 bases are a match to TRBD1. Germline lookup yields CDR1 SGHKS and CDR2 YYEKEE (reference sequence). The CDR3 spans 14 residues. After removal of 4 bases from V and 4 bases from J, the junction contained 5 bases not matched to a gene. For the CDR3, the DNA is TGTGCCAGCAGCCGACAGGGGGGGAGCACTGAAGCTTTCTTT. It translates to CASSRQGGSTEAFF.

The table lists this clonotype with many counts. The chain links TRBV20-1 to TRBJ2-3; TRBD2 agrees at 11 bases. The germline V gene encodes CDR1 DFQATT and CDR2 SNEGSKA (reference sequence). J lost 0 bases, V lost 4 bases, and 12 bases had no gene match. The CDR3 consists of 18 residues. The CDR3 loop reads CSATSGTSGASSTDTQYF. In nucleotides, the CDR3 is TGCAGTGCTACCAGCGGGACTAGCGGAGCCTCTAGCACAGATACGCAGTATTTT.

The V and J genes are TRBV2 and TRBJ2-1; D not resolved. Trimming pared 2 bases from V and 2 bases from J, leaving 10 bases between. The CDR3 covers 15 residues. CDR1 is SNHLY and CDR2 is FYNNEI in the germline V gene. This CDR3 reads CASSELQGPYNEQFF. CDR3 bases: TGTGCCAGCAGTGAACTACAAGGACCCTACAATGAGCAGTTCTTC.

This clonotype ranks as medium-sized. This chain uses TRBV11-2 with TRBJ2-7; 9 nucleotides align to TRBD2. This CDR3 region has 15 residues. CDR1 and CDR2 from the germline V gene are SGHAT and FQNNGV. Losses at the gene ends were 3 bases for V and 2 bases for J; bases not matched to a gene: 5. In DNA form, the CDR3 reads TGTGCCAGCAGCTTTGGGGCTAGCGGGACCTACGAGCAGTACTTC. It codes for CASSFGASGTYEQYF.

This clonotype was counted at least ten times. The chain has TRBV29-1 and TRBJ2-5, with 8 positions matching TRBD2. The V segment lost 7 bases and the J segment 5 bases; nucleotides outside the gene matches: 9. Germline-derived CDR1 and CDR2 are SQVTM and ANQGSEA. This CDR3 is 13 amino acids long. CDR3: CSAASGGYETQYF. The CDR3 DNA is TGCAGCGCAGCCTCGGGAGGGTACGAGACCCAGTACTTC.

A word on this clonotype: A much larger clone differs by one base, so this may be a read error. V usage is TRBV12-3 or TRBV12-4 and J usage is TRBJ2-1; TRBD1 aligns across 10 bases. V gave up 7 bases and J gave up 13 bases; unmatched junction bases: 13. This CDR3 region has 14 residues. CDR3 coding DNA: TGTGCCAGCACCTCGACAGGGGGCCTGGAGACCCAGTTCTTC. Translated, it gives CASTSTGGLETQFF.

This clonotype was seen many times. The chain is built from TRBV19 and TRBJ1-5, with a possible D match to TRBD1 (5 bases). Germline V gives CDR1 LNHDA, CDR2 SQIVND (reference sequence). The V end lost 7 bases, the J end lost 5 bases, and 15 bases lay between the germline ends. The CDR3 is made up of 14 amino acids. The CDR3 DNA follows: TGTGCCAGTATTCCTGGGCAGGGATATCAGCCCCAGCATTTT. Encoded protein: CASIPGQGYQPQHF.